One and the same sample provided the 11 T cell receptor beta chains below, sequenced in a study of blood T cell repertoires in COVID-19. Measured with immunoSEQ multiplex PCR; TCRdb has only the in-frame clones, and not every one. The sample consists of under 250,000 clones, 84% of them appearing once. The specimen was peripheral blood. Source of these receptors: a woman in her forties or fifties with active or convalescent COVID-19.

The chain employs TRBV19 and TRBJ1-1, with 7 bases lining up with TRBD1. The CDR3 length is 14 residues. CDR1 and CDR2 from the germline V gene are LNHDA and SQIVND (reference sequence). V shed 7 bases and J 3 bases; nucleotides not matched to a gene: 8. CDR3 bases: TGTGCCAGTACATCACCGCAGGGGGACACTGAAGCTTTCTTT. It translates to CASTSPQGDTEAFF.

As DNA, the CDR3 is TGTGCCAGCAGCTCAATGGGACTAGCGGGAGTACCGCAGTTCTTC. Encoded protein: CASSSMGLAGVPQFF. The V and J genes are TRBV7-3 and TRBJ2-1, with TRBD2 identical over 14 bases. V lost 4 bases, J lost 12 bases, and 8 bases stayed unmatched. Germline V lookup: CDR1 SGHTA, CDR2 FQGTGA. The CDR3 covers 15 residues.

The CDR3: CAISHTGAGYNEQFF. CDR3 bases: TGTGCCATCAGTCATACAGGTGCCGGCTACAATGAGCAGTTCTTC. This sequence joins TRBV10-3 and TRBJ2-1; weak D call: TRBD1 (5 bases). CDR1 and CDR2 (germline): ENHRY, SYGVKD. V lost 5 bases to trimming and J lost 3 bases, with 14 bases between them. CDR3 length equals 15 residues.

There are a few counts of this clone. The V and J genes are TRBV29-1 and TRBJ1-2; TRBD1 matches at 7 bases. The V gene's germline CDR1 is SQVTM and CDR2 ANQGSEA. The CDR3 spans 15 residues. V lost 5 bases, J lost 4 bases, and 13 bases stayed unmatched. The CDR3 reads CSVTRQGRAPYGYTF. CDR3 DNA sequence: TGCAGCGTTACTCGACAGGGAAGGGCTCCCTATGGCTACACCTTC. Full variable domain (missing parts from reference TRBV29-1 and TRBJ1-2): SAVISQKPSRDICQRGTSLTIQCQVDSQVTMMFWYRQQPGQSLTLIATANQGSEATYESGFVIDKFPISRPNLTFSTLTVSNMSPEDSSIYLCSVTRQGRAPYGYTFGSGTRLTVV.

This rearrangement joins TRBV3-1 (or the pseudogene TRBV3-2) to TRBJ2-1; 7 bases align to TRBD2. Looked up from germline, CDR1 is LGHDT and CDR2 is YNNKEL (reference sequence). Losses at the gene ends were 4 bases for V and 7 bases for J; bases not matched to a gene: 7. CDR3 length: 14 residues. The CDR3 here is CASSRRGSRNEQFF. In nucleotides, the CDR3 is TGTGCCAGCAGCCGACGCGGGAGTAGAAATGAGCAGTTCTTC.

This chain links TRBV10-1 with TRBJ2-1; 9 bases align to TRBD1. This CDR3 is 15 amino acids long. Unmatched junction bases numbered 6, after V lost 2 bases and J lost 7 bases. The germline V gene has CDR1 WNHNN and CDR2 SYGVQD (reference sequence). CDR3 nucleotide sequence: TGCGCCAGCAGTGAGCCACTAGACAGGGGGAATGAGCAGTTCTTC. This gives the protein CASSEPLDRGNEQFF.

The chain is built from TRBV6-4 and TRBJ1-1; the D is unclear. V lost 6 bases and J lost 3, with 5 bases in between. This CDR3 has 11 amino acids. The germline V gene has CDR1 MRHNA and CDR2 SNTAGT. The CDR3 protein is CASRSYTEAFF. The CDR3 DNA sequence: TGTGCCAGCAGGAGCTACACTGAAGCTTTCTTT.

This chain uses TRBV27 with TRBJ1-1, with unresolved D. This CDR3 has 14 residues. The germline CDR1 and CDR2 sequences are MNHEY and SMNVEV (reference sequence). The V end was cut by 8 bases, the J end by 5 bases, with 18 bases between. Written as DNA, the CDR3 is TGTGCCAGCGCAGTAGGCGGAAGATTGACTGAAGCTTTCTTT. Its translation: CASAVGGRLTEAFF.

This clone was recorded once. The rearrangement uses TRBV10-3 and TRBJ2-5, with D maybe TRBD1 (6 bases). Germline V lookup: CDR1 ENHRY, CDR2 SYGVKD. V lost 3 bases to trimming and J lost 2 bases, with 13 bases between them. The CDR3 loop spans 15 amino acids. CDR3 nucleotide sequence: TGTGCCATCAGTGAATCTTCAGACAGGCAAGAGACCCAGTACTTC. Translated: CAISESSDRQETQYF.

The V and J genes are TRBV21-1 and TRBJ2-1; the table assigns TRBD2, which was not confirmed against the DNA. TRBV21-1 is designated a pseudogene. This CDR3 has 21 amino acids. CDR3 DNA sequence: TGTGCCAGCAGCAAAGCTATACCGGGACAGGTTTTTGCGGGAGGGGACAATGAGCAGTTCTTC. Translation: CASSKAIPGQVFAGGDNEQFF.

The V and J genes are TRBV6-6 and TRBJ2-1; D possibly corresponds to TRBD1 (5 bases). Trimming took 1 base from V and 4 from J, leaving 8 bases between them. Germline V CDR1 and CDR2: MNHNY, SVGAGI (reference sequence). This CDR3 comprises 14 residues. The chain's CDR3 is CASSYLTGYNEQFF. The DNA for the CDR3 is TGTGCCAGCAGTTACTTAACAGGATACAATGAGCAGTTCTTC.